This T cell receptor (beta chain) stems from a study of T cell responses to AZD1222 COVID-19 vaccine (dated by TCRdb to 2020 to 2023). Study-level background: A total of under 250 trial participants underwent TCR sequencing, of whom 200 to 220 had received two doses of AZD1222 and about 25 had received two doses of the MenACWY control vaccine. Enrollment into the trials was organized by age into subgroups of 18-55, 56-69 and 70-plus years, and those subgroups contained around 150, 28 and 57 TCR-sequenced participants, respectively.

Study-wide conclusions, independent of this receptor: After two AZD1222 doses, spike-specific TCR breadth and depth were significantly higher than at day 0 and than in MenACWY recipients. Most participants were white British and females outnumbered males, and the authors suggested that clonal diversity may have been underestimated. Conclusions about previously exposed vaccinees are limited, since just 5 or 6 AZD1222 recipients were seropositive for SARS-CoV-2 at baseline. Epitopes outside the regions mutated in the B.1.351 and B.1.1.7 variants were reportedly recognized by nearly half of the unique spike-specific TCRs. CD4 TCRs associated with the vaccine covered the entire spike protein, and the dominant responses were in regions 160-218 and 743-854. The 56-69-year group was small, and its depth increase did not reach significance, likely because of low power. Because no day 14 peak-response samples were available, the repertoires could be characterized only after the peak T cell response.

The time point label on this specimen signifies: about 28 days (+/-7) after the second vaccine dose. Because spike-specific TCR depth and breadth did not differ between the two schedules, AZD1222 recipients who got a second dose at roughly 4 weeks were pooled with those who got a second dose at roughly 12 weeks. Vaccinee samples came from UK trials COV001 and COV002, including a single-blind randomized controlled phase 2/3 trial of AZD1222 (ChAdOx1 nCoV-19) in healthy adults. For TCRbeta chain sequencing, PBMC samples from trial participants were taken at day 0 and at day 28 after the second dose. The CDR3 regions of human TCRbeta chains were analyzed by immunosequencing. Concerning the study's data processing: TCRs in the repertoires were matched against a reference library of SARS-CoV-2-specific TCRs that had been generated with the MIRA antigen-specificity platform. Breadth was defined as the fraction of unique TCRs that were SARS-CoV-2-associated. Depth was defined as the fraction of total T cells that were SARS-CoV-2-associated. Each spike-specific TCR was assigned to its reactive spike region and to a CD4 or CD8 class using the MIRA data. Log10-transformed breadth and depth values were compared by one-way ANOVA with Sidak's multiple comparisons tests. In TCRdb, the immuneACCESS table is reduced to in-frame sequences with V and J assigned. These tables do not hold every clone; where another copy was compared, an unresolved V gene accounts for under half, and the others remain unexplained. For V, J and clone size, that table is used; D and trimming come from the DNA. The sample has 99,000 or so clones on record, 89% of them singletons. The ten largest make up roughly 45% of the sample.

About this clone: No cognate antigen has been identified for it. Per-nucleotide qualities are absent, and no much larger clonotype sits a single base away.

The receptor comes from an adult who received the AZD1222 COVID-19 vaccine. Source: peripheral blood, taken 28 days after the second AZD1222 dose.

The DNA sequence is as follows: TGTGCCAGTAGTCTCCGGACAGGGGCACACTACGAGCAGTACTTC. This sequence encodes CASSLRTGAHYEQYF. This receptor chain uses TRBV19 and TRBJ2-7; a stretch of 9 junction bases matches TRBD1. In the germline V gene (reference sequence), CDR1 corresponds to LNHDA and CDR2 to SQIVND. Clipping removes 5 bases from V and 3 bases from J, with 8 as the unmatched junction base count. From cysteine to phenylalanine, the CDR3 is 15 amino acids long. The retained sequence is limited to the CDR3, 45 bases, with the frame set at the first base.